Listed below are T cell receptor beta chains from one sample, sequenced in a study of response to subunit inactivated influenza vaccine. TCRdb passed the RT-PCR reads through MiXCR, listing each CDR3 protein once. The table records about 170,000 distinct CDR3 sequences, about 10% of them present only once. The input for sequencing was CD8+ T cells sorted from PBMCs, taken 23 months after vaccination. Receptors originate from a man in his fifties or sixties who received an inactivated influenza vaccine. Each CDR3 is given with its conserved first and last residue. A D gene is named only where the DNA matches it firmly. Not all rows give a size; the values are once, few, many and, for expanded clones, a class.

J,size,D,V,CDR3,DNA
TRBJ1-5,.,.,TRBV15,CATSTSFYNQPQHF,TGTGCCACCAGCACGTCCTTTTACAATCAGCCCCAGCATTTT
TRBJ2-2,few,TRBD2,TRBV7-7,CASSLAGGASGELFF,TGTGCTAGCAGCTTAGCGGGGGGCGCGTCCGGGGAGCTGTTTTTT
TRBJ2-1,few,.,TRBV29-1,CSVDPYNEQFF,TGCAGCGTTGATCCCTACAATGAGCAGTTCTTC
TRBJ1-1,.,.,TRBV20-1,CNAKAGTEAFF,TGCAATGCTAAGGCGGGCACTGAAGCTTTCTTT
TRBJ2-3,.,TRBD2,TRBV11-2,CASSDLAGGRADTQYF,TGTGCCAGCAGCGACCTAGCGGGGGGGAGGGCAGATACGCAGTATTTT
TRBJ2-2,many,.,TRBV7-9,CASSRQNTGELFF,TGTGCCAGCAGCCGCCAGAACACCGGGGAGCTGTTTTTT
TRBJ2-3,.,.,TRBV28,CASSLGAANTDTQYF,TGTGCCAGCAGCCTAGGAGCGGCGAATACAGATACGCAGTATTTT
TRBJ2-7,many,.,TRBV10-3,CAISEAQEIYYEQYF,TGTGCCATCAGTGAGGCACAGGAGATCTACTACGAGCAGTACTTC
TRBJ2-3,few,TRBD2,TRBV29-1,CSAKGGLAGLRSTDTQYF,TGCAGCGCCAAGGGCGGACTAGCGGGACTCAGAAGCACAGATACGCAGTATTTT
TRBJ2-1,many,.,TRBV12-3/TRBV12-4,CASTQNSGRLVEQFF,TGTGCCAGCACCCAAAATAGCGGTCGGCTGGTTGAGCAGTTCTTC
TRBJ1-2,many,TRBD1,TRBV28,CASSLVPGQGYGYTF,TGTGCCAGCAGTTTAGTTCCGGGACAGGGGTATGGCTACACCTTC
TRBJ2-6,.,.,TRBV6-1,CASIRDTGSDGANVLTF,TGTGCCAGCATTCGCGATACAGGGTCTGATGGGGCCAACGTCCTGACTTTC
TRBJ2-1,few,.,TRBV27,CASSLSSGEQVNEQFF,TGTGCCAGCAGTTTATCTTCCGGGGAGCAGGTGAATGAGCAGTTCTTC
TRBJ2-5,.,TRBD2,TRBV27,CASSLLASGETQYF,TGTGCCAGCAGTTTATTGGCTAGCGGGGAGACCCAGTACTTC
TRBJ1-1,.,.,TRBV9,CASSASMHLNTEAFF,TGTGCCAGCAGCGCCTCAATGCACTTGAACACTGAAGCTTTCTTT
TRBJ2-5,.,.,TRBV19,CASTPENQETQYF,TGTGCCAGTACCCCAGAGAACCAAGAGACCCAGTACTTC
TRBJ2-3,few,.,TRBV12-3/TRBV12-4,CASSLTGGGTQYF,TGTGCCAGCAGTTTAACGGGAGGGGGCACGCAGTATTTT
TRBJ1-3,many,.,TRBV12-3/TRBV12-4,CASRGDMELAIYF,TGTGCCAGCAGGGGGGACATGGAATTGGCCATATATTTT
TRBJ1-1,.,.,TRBV12-3/TRBV12-4,CASSFEGVNTEAFF,TGTGCCAGCAGTTTTGAGGGGGTCAACACTGAAGCTTTCTTT
TRBJ2-3,few,.,TRBV6-2/TRBV6-3,CASSYGGTQYF,TGTGCCAGCAGTTACGGGGGTACGCAGTATTTT
TRBJ2-1,many,TRBD1,TRBV29-1,CSVEEGQFSYNEQFF,TGCAGCGTTGAAGAGGGACAGTTCTCCTACAATGAGCAGTTCTTC
TRBJ2-1,few,.,TRBV29-1,CSVDDFGHEQFF,TGCAGCGTTGACGATTTTGGACATGAGCAGTTCTTC
TRBJ2-3,few,TRBD2,TRBV12-3/TRBV12-4,CASSGLAATDTQYF,TGTGCCAGCAGTGGACTAGCGGCTACAGATACGCAGTATTTT
TRBJ2-3,.,TRBD2,TRBV3-1,CASSQVELAGPSTDTQYF,TGTGCCAGCAGCCAAGTGGAACTAGCGGGACCTAGCACAGATACGCAGTATTTT
TRBJ2-3,many,.,TRBV25-1,CASSEYWGSTDTQYF,TGTGCCAGCAGTGAATATTGGGGGAGCACAGATACGCAGTATTTT
TRBJ2-3,many,.,TRBV7-2,CASSLTLLDTQYF,TGTGCCAGCAGCTTAACCCTTTTGGATACGCAGTATTTT
TRBJ2-7,once,.,TRBV20-1,CSAPGQGFVRTYEQYF,TGCAGTGCTCCGGGCCAGGGGTTCGTTAGGACCTACGAGCAGTACTTC
TRBJ1-5,.,TRBD1,TRBV15,CATSYGTGDQPQHF,TGTGCCACCAGCTACGGGACAGGGGATCAGCCCCAGCATTTT
TRBJ2-7,.,.,TRBV7-2,CASSPGPWAYEQYF,TGTGCCAGCAGCCCCGGACCGTGGGCATACGAGCAGTACTTC
TRBJ1-1,few,.,TRBV4-2,CASSQAGDWTEAFF,TGTGCCAGCAGCCAAGCAGGGGATTGGACTGAAGCTTTCTTT
TRBJ2-7,.,TRBD1,TRBV4-3,CASSRTAGTGVWEQYF,TGCGCCAGCAGCCGAACCGCCGGGACAGGGGTTTGGGAGCAGTACTTC
TRBJ2-7,.,TRBD1,TRBV5-1,CASRVRTGIDEQYF,TGCGCCAGCAGGGTTCGGACAGGGATCGACGAGCAGTACTTC
TRBJ1-5,few,TRBD1,TRBV5-6,CASSEGAKQPQHF,TGTGCCAGCAGCGAGGGGGCCAAGCAGCCCCAGCATTTT
TRBJ2-5,.,.,TRBV11-2,CASSPRQSETQYF,TGTGCCAGCAGCCCCCGACAGTCGGAGACCCAGTACTTC